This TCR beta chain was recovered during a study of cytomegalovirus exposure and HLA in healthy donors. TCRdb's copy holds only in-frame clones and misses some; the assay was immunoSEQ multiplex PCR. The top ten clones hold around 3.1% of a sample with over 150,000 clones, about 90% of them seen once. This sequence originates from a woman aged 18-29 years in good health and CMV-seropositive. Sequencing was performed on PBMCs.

The DNA for the CDR3 is TGCGCCAGCAGCCAAGATGGGCGGGGGGGTGATACGCAGTATTTT. Its protein product is CASSQDGRGGDTQYF. The J gene is TRBJ2-3, the V gene TRBV4-1; 9 nucleotides line up with TRBD2. The trim removed 0 bases at V and 6 bases at J, leaving 4 bases unmatched. CDR3 length: 15 residues. Germline V lookup: CDR1 MGHRA, CDR2 YSYEKL.